The clone carrying this T cell receptor (beta chain) came up a few times. What it binds is unknown. The CDR3 sequence is 15 residues long. V was trimmed by 2 bases and J by 13 bases, leaving 21 bases between them. Primed by a sample-barcoded 5' primer and a J-beta primer mix, a second PCR proceeded for 7 to 11 cycles. MiXCR, applied by TCRdb to the 5' RACE reads, yields one record per CDR3 protein. The top ten hold around 4% of the sample, which has 1.5 million to 1.8 million distinct CDR3 sequences, approximately 42% seen once. This sample was included in a study of blood T cells in healthy people across ages. Across the whole study: Per every two T cells, about one barcoded beta molecule was captured by template switching.

Study-level results: Higher diversity, along with more naive CD4+ cells, distinguished long-lived donors from aged donors. Roughly linear declines in TCR beta diversity per million T cells occurred with age.

Sample donors were healthy Caucasian individuals that came from Russia, aged roughly 6 to 95. This receptor was taken from a woman in her late teens or twenties in good health. The V gene is TRBV12-3 or TRBV12-4, the J gene TRBJ2-4; tentative D call: TRBD2 (6 bases). The material sequenced was blood. CDR3 bases: TGTGCCAGCAGTTTACGGCGGGACGGCGCTGAAGAGCAGTACTTC. This encodes CASSLRRDGAEEQYF.